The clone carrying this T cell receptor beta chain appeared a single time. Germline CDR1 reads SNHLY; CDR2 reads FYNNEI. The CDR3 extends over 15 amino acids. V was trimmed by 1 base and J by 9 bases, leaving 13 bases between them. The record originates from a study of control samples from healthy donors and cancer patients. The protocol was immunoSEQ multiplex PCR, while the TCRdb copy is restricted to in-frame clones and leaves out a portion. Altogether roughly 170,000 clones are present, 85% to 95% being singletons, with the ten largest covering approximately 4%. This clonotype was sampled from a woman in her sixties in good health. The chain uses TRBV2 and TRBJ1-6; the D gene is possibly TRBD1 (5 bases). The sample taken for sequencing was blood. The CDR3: CASSEGWGIGSPLHF. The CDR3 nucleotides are TGTGCCAGCAGTGAAGGCTGGGGGATTGGTTCACCCCTCCACTTT.